The sequence of this T cell receptor beta chain was determined in a study of PD-1 blockade in classical Hodgkin lymphoma (dated by TCRdb to the early 2020s). Describing the broader study: Nivolumab dosing was 3 mg/kg intravenously every 2 weeks, continuing until either disease progression or unacceptable toxicity. The study used TCR beta sequencing and CyTOF to define a peripheral blood immune signature of response to PD-1 blockade in classical Hodgkin lymphoma.

The Qiagen DNeasy kit was used to extract genomic DNA both from unsorted PBMCs and from the negatively selected CD4+ and CD8+ fractions. TCR beta CDR3 regions were amplified by immunoSEQ multiplex PCR using primers annealing to V and J segments. Amplification bias was minimized using a synthetic immune receptor repertoire, and residual bias was removed computationally after sequencing. Regarding the original processing steps: Custom Python scripts were used to quantify repertoire diversity as the Shannon entropy index. The unsorted, CD4+ and CD8+ repertoires were each analyzed separately, with the exception of combined analyses, where CD4+ and CD8+ sequences were merged in silico. Clonal expansion was defined as at least a 2-fold frequency increase after treatment relative to C1D1, with a pseudocount of 0.5 for undetected baseline clones. Singleton clones were defined as clones with 0 or 1 copy at C1D1, and non-singleton clones were defined as clones with 2 or more copies. Clones expanded in unsorted samples were annotated as CD4+, CD8+ or unknown by matching protein sequences in sorted samples from the same patient. Diversity changes from C1D1 to C4D1 were tested in paired samples using Wilcoxon tests. Entries here come from immuneACCESS through TCRdb and include only in-frame sequences with V and J called. Some clones fail to appear in such tables; in the studies checked, an unresolved V gene covers under half of the shortfall, and the cause of the remainder is unknown. The DNA was the basis for D and trimming; V, J and clone size are from that table. The sample table shows 80,000 to 95,000 clones, and 65% to 85% are seen once. The ten most abundant clones make up over 15% of the sample.

Overall study outcomes, separate from this receptor: CD4+ but not CD8+ TCR diversity rose significantly by C4D1 (p=0.0027 vs p=0.16), most apparent in complete responders (p=0.02). Lower diversity was seen in patients whose nivolumab began less than 1 year after ASCT, and these patients were left out of later analyses so that immune reconstitution would not confound the results. Trial patients achieving complete response had baseline diversity similar to newly diagnosed patients, whereas partial responders and progressors had significantly lower diversity. Baseline TCR diversity was reported to be lower in newly diagnosed patients than in healthy donors and to be lower still in relapsed/refractory patients. Only a single clinical trial cohort was studied, and what caused the repertoire differences, possibly disease activity or prior therapy, remained undefined.

Sample time point, as interpreted from the label and publication: cycle 4 day 1 (C4D1), after less than seven weeks of nivolumab. All trial patients had relapsed after autologous stem cell transplantation, with cohorts A, B and C differing in prior brentuximab vedotin exposure. A total of around 60 patients with relapsed/refractory classical Hodgkin lymphoma made up the trial cohort, and each patient's best overall response was complete response, partial response or progressive disease. Trial patients were treated with single-agent nivolumab in the multi-cohort phase II CheckMate 205 trial. An independent review committee assessed best overall response using the 2007 International Working Group response criteria. Trial PBMCs were collected just before the start of nivolumab (C1D1) and during therapy at cycle 2 day 1 and cycle 4 day 1. After peripheral blood was drawn into 8 mL Vacutainer Cell Preparation Tubes, PBMCs were isolated by centrifugation and then cryopreserved.

Worth noting for this clone: The antigen this receptor binds is unknown. Base-call qualities are not available, and no considerably larger clone is one nucleotide away.

This sequence originates from a human donor with classical Hodgkin lymphoma. The input for sequencing was peripheral blood mononuclear cells (PBMCs), taken before the fourth cycle of nivolumab.

The CDR3 region: CASSIYGRANTEAFF. The base sequence is TGTGCCAGTAGTATATACGGACGGGCGAACACTGAAGCTTTCTTT. The chain links TRBV19 with TRBJ1-1, with no reliable assignment of the D segment. V lost 2 bases and J lost 1 base; the stretch between them is 11 bases long. Including the terminal cysteine and phenylalanine, the CDR3 comprises 15 residues. Only the CDR3 part of the read is kept: 45 bases, read in frame from the first base. CDR1 and CDR2 (LNHDA, SQIVND) derive from the germline V gene (reference sequence).